The source of this TCR beta chain is a study of cytomegalovirus exposure and HLA in healthy donors. Primers: 60 Vbeta forward and 13 Jbeta reverse. Some clones are missing from TCRdb's copy, which holds only in-frame ones; the method was immunoSEQ multiplex PCR. The sample has about 200,000 clones; around 83% are singletons. Study-level points and caveats: Reportedly, cytomegalovirus status was diagnosed with high sensitivity and specificity. TCR beta V- and J-gene trimming, according to a later analysis, was linked to a missense DCLRE1C variant. Accurate HLA-A and HLA-B prediction from TCR beta sequences was reported for most subjects.

V lost 0 bases, J lost 7 bases, and 16 bases lay in between. The CDR3 consists of 15 residues. Germline CDR1 SGHNT, CDR2 YYREEE (reference sequence). As to this clone: Its specificity is unknown.

The clonotype comes from a woman aged 45-60 years in good health and CMV-seropositive. Sample: PBMCs. V is TRBV5-4 and J is TRBJ1-2; D possibly corresponds to TRBD1 (6 bases). The CDR3 here is CASSLASRGAGGYTF. The DNA for the CDR3 is TGTGCCAGCAGCTTGGCCTCTCGGGGGGCAGGTGGCTACACCTTC.